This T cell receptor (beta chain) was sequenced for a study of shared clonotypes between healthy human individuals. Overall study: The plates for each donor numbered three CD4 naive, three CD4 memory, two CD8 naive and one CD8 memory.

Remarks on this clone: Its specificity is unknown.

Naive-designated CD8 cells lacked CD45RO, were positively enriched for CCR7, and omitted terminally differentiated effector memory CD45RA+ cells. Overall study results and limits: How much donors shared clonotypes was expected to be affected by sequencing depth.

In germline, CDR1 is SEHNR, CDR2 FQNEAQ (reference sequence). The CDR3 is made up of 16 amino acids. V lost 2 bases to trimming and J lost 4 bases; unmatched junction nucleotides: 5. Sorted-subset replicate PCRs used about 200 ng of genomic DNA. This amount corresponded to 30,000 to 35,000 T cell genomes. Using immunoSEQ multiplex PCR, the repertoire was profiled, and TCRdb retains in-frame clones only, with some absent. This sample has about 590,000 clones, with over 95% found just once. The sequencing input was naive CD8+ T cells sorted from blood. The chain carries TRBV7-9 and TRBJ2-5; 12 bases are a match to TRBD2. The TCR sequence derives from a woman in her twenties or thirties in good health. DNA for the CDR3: TGTGCCAGCAGCTTATTACTAGCGGGAGGTGGAGAGACCCAGTACTTC. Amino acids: CASSLLLAGGGETQYF.